This TCR beta chain was documented in a study of blood T cell repertoires in COVID-19. The wider study: PBMCs, B-cell-depleted T cells, or T cells provided the cDNA or gDNA that made up the material.

Assay: immunoSEQ multiplex PCR; the TCRdb copy retains only in-frame clones and omits some. The sample has fewer than 200,000 clones, roughly 84% seen once. J gave up 12 bases and V 0 bases, and 13 bases lay outside the gene matches. This CDR3 has 16 amino acids. Per the germline V gene, CDR1 is MNHEY and CDR2 is SVGAGI. The sequencing sample was made of peripheral blood. The rearrangement joins TRBV6-5 to TRBJ2-1; 8 bases map to TRBD2. The TCR comes from a man between 40 and 49 years old with acute or convalescent COVID-19. The DNA of the CDR3 is TGTGCCAGCAGTTACTCTATTCCAGCGGGGGTGCTTGGGCAGTTCTTC. Translated, it gives CASSYSIPAGVLGQFF.